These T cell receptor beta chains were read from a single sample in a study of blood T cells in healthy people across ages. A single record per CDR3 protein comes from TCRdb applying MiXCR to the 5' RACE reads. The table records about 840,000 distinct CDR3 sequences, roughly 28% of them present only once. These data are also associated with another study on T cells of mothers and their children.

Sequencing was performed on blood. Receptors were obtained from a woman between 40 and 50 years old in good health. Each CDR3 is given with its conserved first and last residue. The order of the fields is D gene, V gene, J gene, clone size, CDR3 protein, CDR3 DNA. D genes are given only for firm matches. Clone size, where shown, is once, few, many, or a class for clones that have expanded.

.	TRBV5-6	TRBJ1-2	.	CASSRPLELYGYTF	TGTGCCAGCAGTAGACCCCTGGAGCTCTATGGCTACACCTTC
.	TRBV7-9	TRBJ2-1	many	CASSFERNEQFF	TGTGCCAGCAGCTTCGAGAGAAATGAGCAGTTCTTC
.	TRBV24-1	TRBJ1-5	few	CATPDRWGNQPQHF	TGTGCCACCCCCGACAGATGGGGCAATCAGCCCCAGCATTTT
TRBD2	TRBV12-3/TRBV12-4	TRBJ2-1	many	CASTLLAGVHNEQFF	TGTGCCAGCACCCTCCTAGCGGGGGTCCACAATGAGCAGTTCTTC
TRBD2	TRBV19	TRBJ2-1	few	CASSSGGGREEQFF	TGTGCCAGTAGTAGCGGGGGGGGTAGGGAGGAGCAGTTCTTC
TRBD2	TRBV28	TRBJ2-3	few	CANSLSGAIDTQYF	TGTGCCAACAGTCTTAGCGGGGCGATAGATACGCAGTATTTT
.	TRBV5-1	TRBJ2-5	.	CASSMGSASTQYF	TGCGCCAGCAGCATGGGGAGCGCGTCGACCCAGTACTTC
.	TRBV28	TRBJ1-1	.	CASSPPPSTEAFF	TGTGCCAGCAGCCCACCCCCGAGCACTGAAGCTTTCTTT
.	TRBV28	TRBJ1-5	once	CASSPPRVNQPQHF	TGTGCCAGCAGTCCTCCCAGGGTCAATCAGCCCCAGCATTTT
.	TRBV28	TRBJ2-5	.	CASTSGGIETQYF	TGTGCCAGCACCTCGGGGGGCATTGAGACCCAGTACTTC
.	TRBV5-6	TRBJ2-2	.	CASSLGLAPGTGELFF	TGTGCCAGCAGCTTGGGCCTAGCTCCGGGGACCGGGGAGCTGTTTTTT
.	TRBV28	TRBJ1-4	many	CASSSHTQGLGEKLFF	TGTGCCAGCAGTTCCCATACCCAGGGGCTCGGTGAAAAACTGTTTTTT
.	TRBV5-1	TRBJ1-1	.	CASSYGFEAFF	TGCGCCAGCAGCTACGGCTTTGAGGCTTTCTTT
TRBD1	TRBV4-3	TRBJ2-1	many	CASSQDTGTGSEEQFF	TGCGCCAGCAGCCAAGATACCGGGACAGGGAGTGAAGAGCAGTTCTTC
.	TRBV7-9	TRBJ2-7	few	CASSADSRNEQYF	TGTGCCAGCAGCGCGGACAGTCGCAATGAGCAGTACTTC
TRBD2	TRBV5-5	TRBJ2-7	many	CASRLADTYEQYF	TGTGCCAGCAGACTAGCGGACACCTACGAGCAGTACTTC
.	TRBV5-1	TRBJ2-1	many	CASSFLGSSYNEQFF	TGCGCCAGCAGCTTTCTGGGGAGCTCCTACAATGAGCAGTTCTTC
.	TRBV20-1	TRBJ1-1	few	CSLKAGAGAFF	TGCAGTCTTAAAGCAGGGGCAGGGGCTTTCTTT
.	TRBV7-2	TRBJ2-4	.	CASSLELGQNIQYF	TGTGCCAGCAGCTTAGAGTTAGGCCAAAACATTCAGTACTTC
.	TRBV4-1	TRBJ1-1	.	CASSQAPGYEAFF	TGCGCCAGCAGCCAAGCCCCCGGGTATGAAGCTTTCTTT
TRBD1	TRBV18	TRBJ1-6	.	CAGSPDKGTDSPLHF	TGTGCCGGCTCACCAGATAAAGGGACAGATTCGCCCCTCCACTTT
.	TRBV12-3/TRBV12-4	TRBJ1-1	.	CASIASVGEAFF	TGTGCCAGCATCGCCTCCGTTGGTGAAGCTTTCTTT
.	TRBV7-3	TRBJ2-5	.	CASSDGYRGSQETQYF	TGTGCCAGCAGCGACGGGTACCGGGGCTCACAAGAGACCCAGTACTTC
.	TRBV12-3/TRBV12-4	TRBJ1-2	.	CASSLARGSTGYTF	TGTGCCAGCAGTTTAGCGCGGGGGTCTACTGGCTACACCTTC
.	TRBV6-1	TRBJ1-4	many	CASRSGWDEKLFF	TGTGCCAGCAGAAGCGGCTGGGATGAAAAACTGTTTTTT
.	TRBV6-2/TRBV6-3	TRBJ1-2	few	CASRTAYYGYTF	TGTGCCAGCAGAACAGCTTACTATGGCTACACCTTC
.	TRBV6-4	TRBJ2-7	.	CASRTVGRWGEQYF	TGTGCCAGCAGGACGGTGGGCAGGTGGGGCGAGCAGTACTTC
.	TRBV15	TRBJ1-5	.	CATSRGEGNNQPQHF	TGTGCCACCAGCAGAGGGGAAGGGAACAATCAGCCCCAGCATTTT
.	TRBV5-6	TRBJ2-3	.	CASSLASWDTQYF	TGTGCCAGCAGCTTGGCTTCGTGGGATACGCAGTATTTT
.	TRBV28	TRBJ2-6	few	CASRGYNAGANVLTF	TGTGCCAGCAGGGGGTACAACGCTGGGGCCAACGTCCTGACTTTC
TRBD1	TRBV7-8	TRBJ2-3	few	CASSYRGYTQYF	TGTGCCAGCAGCTACAGGGGCTATACGCAGTATTTT
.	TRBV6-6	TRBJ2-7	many	CASSALPDSYEQYF	TGTGCCAGCAGTGCCTTACCCGACTCCTACGAGCAGTACTTC
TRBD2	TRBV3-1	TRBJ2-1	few	CASRKGTSGYNEQFF	TGTGCCAGCAGGAAAGGGACTAGCGGTTACAATGAGCAGTTCTTC
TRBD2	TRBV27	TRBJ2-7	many	CASSLKAGGLYEQYF	TGTGCCAGCAGTTTAAAAGCGGGGGGTTTATACGAGCAGTACTTC
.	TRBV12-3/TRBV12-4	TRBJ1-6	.	CASQRGRGNSPLHF	TGTGCCAGCCAGCGGGGCAGGGGAAATTCACCCCTCCACTTT
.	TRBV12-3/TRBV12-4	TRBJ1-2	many	CASSLLYGYTF	TGTGCCAGCAGTTTGCTCTATGGCTACACCTTC
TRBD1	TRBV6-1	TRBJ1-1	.	CASTQFISTGGNTEAFF	TGTGCCAGCACCCAATTTATAAGTACAGGGGGGAACACTGAAGCTTTCTTT
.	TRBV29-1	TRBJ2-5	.	CSAAEGETQYF	TGCAGCGCCGCAGAGGGAGAGACCCAGTACTTC
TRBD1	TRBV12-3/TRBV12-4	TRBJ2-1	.	CAGARDRRNNEQFF	TGTGCCGGCGCACGGGACAGGAGGAACAATGAGCAGTTCTTC
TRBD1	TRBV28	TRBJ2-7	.	CASSLGGTGVGREQYF	TGTGCCAGCAGTTTAGGAGGGACAGGGGTCGGTCGGGAGCAGTACTTC
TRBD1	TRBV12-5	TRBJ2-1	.	CASGFRTGENNEQFF	TGTGCTAGTGGTTTTCGGACAGGGGAAAACAATGAGCAGTTCTTC
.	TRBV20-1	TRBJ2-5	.	CSATPGSRRETQYF	TGCAGTGCTACGCCGGGCAGCCGGAGAGAGACCCAGTACTTC
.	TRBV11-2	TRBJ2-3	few	CASSARWGGAGSTDTQYF	TGTGCCAGCAGCGCGAGGTGGGGGGGCGCGGGCAGCACAGATACGCAGTATTTT
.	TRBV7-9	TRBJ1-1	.	CASSASGRNTEAFF	TGTGCCAGCAGCGCATCGGGGAGGAACACTGAAGCTTTCTTT
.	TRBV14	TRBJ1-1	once	CASSQAEGTEAFF	TGTGCCAGCAGCCAAGCGGAGGGCACTGAAGCTTTCTTT
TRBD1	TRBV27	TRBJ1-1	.	CASSLGQGLMNTEAFF	TGTGCCAGCAGTTTAGGACAGGGACTGATGAACACTGAAGCTTTCTTT
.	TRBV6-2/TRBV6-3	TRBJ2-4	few	CASAAPGLAKNIQYF	TGTGCCAGCGCGGCTCCTGGCCTAGCCAAAAACATTCAGTACTTC
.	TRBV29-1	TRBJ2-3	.	CSVARRSDTQYF	TGCAGCGTGGCCAGACGGTCAGATACGCAGTATTTT
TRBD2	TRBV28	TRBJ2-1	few	CASSLYLAAEQFF	TGTGCCAGCAGTTTATATCTAGCGGCAGAGCAGTTCTTC
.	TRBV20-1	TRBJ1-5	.	CSARERGTQPQHF	TGCAGTGCTAGAGAGCGGGGTACTCAGCCCCAGCATTTT
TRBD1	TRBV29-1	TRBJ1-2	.	CSVEGQGAGNGYTF	TGCAGCGTTGAAGGGCAGGGGGCAGGGAATGGCTACACCTTC
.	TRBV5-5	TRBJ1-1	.	CASSFGMYTEAFF	TGTGCCAGCAGCTTTGGCATGTACACTGAAGCTTTCTTT
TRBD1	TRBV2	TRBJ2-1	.	CASSDGTAYNEQFF	TGTGCCAGTAGTGATGGGACAGCCTACAATGAGCAGTTCTTC
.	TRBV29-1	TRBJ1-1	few	CSVERTLEAFF	TGCAGCGTCGAGAGGACTTTGGAAGCTTTCTTT
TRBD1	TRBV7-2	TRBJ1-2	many	CASRPGGADYGYTF	TGTGCCAGCAGACCAGGGGGCGCGGACTATGGCTACACCTTC
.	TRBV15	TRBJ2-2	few	CATSADWIHTGELFF	TGTGCCACCAGCGCGGACTGGATACACACCGGGGAGCTGTTTTTT
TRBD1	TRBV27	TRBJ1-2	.	CASSKQGQGAGYTF	TGTGCCAGCAGTAAACAGGGACAGGGGGCTGGCTACACCTTC
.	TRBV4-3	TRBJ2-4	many	CASSLGQLAKNIQYF	TGCGCCAGCAGCCTAGGACAGTTAGCCAAAAACATTCAGTACTTC
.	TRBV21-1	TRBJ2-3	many	CASSLKFGGSCTDTQYF	TGTGCCAGCAGCTTAAAGTTTGGAGGGTCCTGCACAGATACGCAGTATTTT
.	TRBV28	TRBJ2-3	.	CASREGRLRSTDTQYF	TGTGCCAGCAGGGAGGGACGCTTAAGAAGCACAGATACGCAGTATTTT